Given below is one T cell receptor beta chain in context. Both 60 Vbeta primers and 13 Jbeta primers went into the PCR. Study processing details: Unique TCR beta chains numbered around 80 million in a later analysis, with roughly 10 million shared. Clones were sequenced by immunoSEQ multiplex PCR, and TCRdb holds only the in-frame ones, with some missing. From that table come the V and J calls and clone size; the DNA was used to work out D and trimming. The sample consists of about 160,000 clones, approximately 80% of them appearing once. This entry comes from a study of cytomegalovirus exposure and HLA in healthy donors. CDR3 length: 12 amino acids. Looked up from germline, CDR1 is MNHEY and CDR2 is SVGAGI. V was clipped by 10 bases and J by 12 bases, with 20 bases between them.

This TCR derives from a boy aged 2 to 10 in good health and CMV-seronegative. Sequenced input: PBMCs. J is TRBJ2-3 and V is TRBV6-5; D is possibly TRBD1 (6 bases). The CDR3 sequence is CATIGGRDSQYF. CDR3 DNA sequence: TGTGCCACAATAGGGGGTCGCGATAGTCAGTATTTT.